This T cell receptor (beta chain) stems from a study of control samples from healthy donors and cancer patients. CDR1 ENHRY and CDR2 SYGVKD come from the germline V gene. The CDR3 has 11 residues. Deletions cut 2 bases from V and 7 bases from J, with 5 bases between. The data were produced by immunoSEQ multiplex PCR, yet TCRdb's version contains in-frame clones alone and is incomplete. The data show fewer than 200,000 clones, about 90% seen once. The chain links TRBV10-3 to TRBJ1-1; the D is unclear. The origin of this receptor is a man in his thirties or forties in good health. The source material was blood. CDR3 coding DNA: TGTGCCATCAGTGAGGCATTTGAAGCTTTCTTT. The encoded protein is CAISEAFEAFF.